The 27 T cell receptor beta chains in this list originate from one sample, sequenced in a study of cytomegalovirus exposure and HLA in healthy donors. Vbeta (60) and Jbeta (13) primers were used in the PCR. TCRdb's copy holds only in-frame clones and misses some; the assay was immunoSEQ multiplex PCR. The table lists 55,000 to 85,000 clones, with 2% to 2.5% in the top ten. The sequenced material came from PBMCs. Receptors were obtained from a female donor in good health and CMV-seropositive.

V gene TRBV5-6 combines with J gene TRBJ1-6, with D hard to call. Trimming took 4 bases from V and 10 from J, leaving 15 bases between them. The CDR3 covers 14 residues. From germline, CDR1 is SGHDT and CDR2 YYEEEE. CDR3 nucleotide sequence: TGTGCCAGCAGCCCGGATCACAGAATATCACCCCTCCACTTT. The encoded protein is CASSPDHRISPLHF.

This chain joins TRBV7-6 and TRBJ2-7; no definite D call. From germline, CDR1 is SGHVS and CDR2 FNYEAQ. CDR3 length: 13 residues. The V and J ends lost 1 base and 5 bases respectively, with 9 bases between them. CDR3 sequence reads: CASSLVASNEQYF. The CDR3 nucleotides are TGTGCCAGCAGCTTAGTGGCCAGTAACGAGCAGTACTTC. The full variable domain, rest sourced from reference TRBV7-6 and TRBJ2-7, is GAGVSQSPRYKVTKRGQDVALRCDPISGHVSLYWYRQALGQGPEFLTYFNYEAQQDKSGLPNDRFSAERPEGSISTLTIQRTEQRDSAMYRCASSLVASNEQYFGPGTRLTVT.

This chain joins TRBV2 and TRBJ1-6, with D possibly TRBD1 on 6 matching bases. The CDR3 is 14 residues long. Germline CDR1 SNHLY, CDR2 FYNNEI. V lost 3 bases and J lost 7, with 10 bases in between. CDR3 sequence: CASSDEQGNSPLHF. CDR3 DNA: TGTGCCAGCAGTGATGAGCAGGGGAATTCACCCCTCCACTTT. Full variable domain (rest looked up from reference TRBV2 and TRBJ1-6): EPEVTQTPSHQVTQMGQEVILRCVPISNHLYFYWYRQILGQKVEFLVSFYNNEISEKSEIFDDQFSVERPDGSNFTLKIRSTKLEDSAMYFCASSDEQGNSPLHFGNGTRLTVT.

The chain links TRBV12-5 to TRBJ2-3, with 7 positions matching TRBD1. The CDR3 contains 15 residues. In germline, CDR1 is LGHNT, CDR2 FRNRAP. V was pared by 4 bases and J by 1 base, with 5 bases of the junction left unmatched. DNA of the CDR3: TGTGCTAGTGGTTCGACAGGGTCTGGCACAGATACGCAGTATTTT. As protein: CASGSTGSGTDTQYF.

The chain couples TRBV19 to TRBJ2-4; 10 bases line up with TRBD2. CDR1 and CDR2 from the germline V gene are LNHDA and SQIVND (reference sequence). V gave up 1 base and J gave up 6 bases; unmatched junction bases: 6. This CDR3 contains 16 residues. In DNA, the CDR3 is TGTGCCAGTAGTATAGCGGCAGCGGGGGGGCGAAACATTCAGTACTTC. Translated, it gives CASSIAAAGGRNIQYF.

This chain uses TRBV30 with TRBJ2-5, with TRBD1 as a possible D gene (5 bases). This CDR3 region has 13 residues. V was clipped by 0 bases and J by 5 bases, with 10 bases between them. Germline lookup yields CDR1 GTSNPN and CDR2 SVGIG (reference sequence). The CDR3 region has the DNA TGTGCCTGGAGTGTCCAGGGCAGGGAGACCCAGTACTTC. Its protein is CAWSVQGRETQYF.

This chain uses TRBV9 with TRBJ2-7; 11 nucleotides align to TRBD2. The CDR3 covers 16 residues. Per germline, CDR1 SGDLS and CDR2 YYNGEE. Germline trimming cut 0 bases from V and 1 base from J; bases unmatched to any gene: 3. The CDR3 coding sequence is TGTGCCAGCAGCGTAGGACTAGCGGGATCGTCCTACGAGCAGTACTTC. It codes for CASSVGLAGSSYEQYF.

This chain uses TRBV19 with TRBJ2-3; 10 bases match TRBD2. The CDR3 has 17 residues. With V trimmed by 2 bases and J by 4 bases, 9 bases remained unmatched. From germline, CDR1 is LNHDA and CDR2 SQIVND (reference sequence). The CDR3 DNA follows: TGTGCCAGTAGTATAAGACCTCTAGCGGGAGTGGCAGATACGCAGTATTTT. Translating gives CASSIRPLAGVADTQYF.

The rearrangement joins TRBV6-1 to TRBJ2-7; 8 bases are a match to TRBD2. The CDR3 has 14 amino acids. The V gene end was trimmed by 8 bases and the J gene end by 2 bases; junction bases not matched to a gene: 8. CDR1 is MNHNS, CDR2 SASEGT, per germline. The CDR3 DNA follows: TGTGCCAGCGCTCCGGGACTAGATACCTACGAGCAGTACTTC. It codes for CASAPGLDTYEQYF.

The chain employs TRBV5-1 and TRBJ2-7; 7 nucleotides match TRBD1. CDR1 SGHRS and CDR2 YFSETQ come from the germline V gene. The junction had 4 bases not matched to a gene; V was cut back by 4 bases and J by 0 bases. The CDR3 has 14 amino acids. The CDR3 DNA reads as TGCGCCAGCAGCAGGGGACAGTACTCCTACGAGCAGTACTTC. It specifies CASSRGQYSYEQYF. Together with reference TRBV5-1 and TRBJ2-7, the CDR3 gives the full variable domain: KAGVTQTPRYLIKTRGQQVTLSCSPISGHRSVSWYQQTPGQGLQFLFEYFSETQRNKGNFPGRFSGRQFSNSRSEMNVSTLELGDSALYLCASSRGQYSYEQYFGPGTRLTVT.

This chain joins TRBV30 and TRBJ1-2; a possible D gene is TRBD1 (6 bases). The CDR3 covers 13 residues. Germline CDR1 and CDR2: GTSNPN and SVGIG (reference sequence). The V end lost 7 bases, the J end lost 5 bases, and 17 bases lay between the germline ends. The CDR3 loop reads CAYTDSSFYGYTF. CDR3 nucleotides: TGTGCCTATACGGACAGCAGTTTTTATGGCTACACCTTC. The whole variable domain, filled in from reference TRBV30 and TRBJ1-2, reads SQTIHQWPATLVQPVGSPLSLECTVEGTSNPNLYWYRQAAGRGLQLLFYSVGIGQISSEVPQNLSASRPQDRQFILSSKKLLLSDSGFYLCAYTDSSFYGYTFGSGTRLTVV.

The V call is TRBV5-1, the J call TRBJ1-2; tentatively, D is TRBD1 (6 bases). This CDR3 is 14 amino acids long. V lost 1 base to trimming and J lost 3 bases, with 10 bases between them. Germline-derived CDR1 and CDR2 are SGHRS and YFSETQ. Here the CDR3 DNA reads TGCGCCAGCAGCTTGTTAGGGGGAGACTATGGCTACACCTTC. It codes for CASSLLGGDYGYTF.

This rearrangement joins TRBV4-1 to TRBJ2-2, with D possibly being TRBD1 (5 bases). Deletions cut 4 bases from V and 1 base from J, with 13 bases between. The CDR3 is 16 amino acids. Germline assignment: CDR1 MGHRA and CDR2 YSYEKL. CDR3 residues: CASSPHGDRNTGELFF. CDR3 bases: TGCGCCAGCAGCCCTCACGGAGACAGGAACACCGGGGAGCTGTTTTTT.

The genes are TRBV29-1 and TRBJ2-2; 10 nucleotides align to TRBD2. The ends lost 4 bases at V and 4 bases at J; junction bases unmatched: 6. CDR3 size: 15 residues. CDR1 and CDR2 (germline): SQVTM, ANQGSEA. CDR3 DNA sequence: TGCAGCGTTGGAAATCTAGCGGGAGTCACCGGGGAGCTGTTTTTT. Translating gives CSVGNLAGVTGELFF.

J is TRBJ1-2 and V is TRBV2; D is unresolved. CDR1 SNHLY and CDR2 FYNNEI come from the germline V gene. The V end was cut by 3 bases, the J end by 4 bases, with 12 bases between. This CDR3 has 14 amino acids. CDR3 DNA sequence: TGTGCCAGCAGTGACTCGGAGGGCCCCTATGGCTACACCTTC. It translates to CASSDSEGPYGYTF.

The chain uses TRBV6-4 and TRBJ2-2, with D uncertain. Germline V gene sequence: CDR1 MRHNA, CDR2 SNTAGT. This CDR3 contains 15 residues. V lost 2 bases and J lost 5, with 12 bases in between. CDR3: CASSDGVKETGELFF. The CDR3 DNA follows: TGTGCCAGCAGTGACGGTGTAAAGGAGACCGGGGAGCTGTTTTTT.

The rearrangement joins TRBV28 to TRBJ1-1; 8 bases agree with TRBD1. The CDR3 is 16 amino acids. Unmatched junction bases numbered 12, after V lost 5 bases and J lost 4 bases. The V gene's germline CDR1 is MDHEN and CDR2 SYDVKM. The CDR3 region has the DNA TGTGCCAGCAGTCCCGGGGGCAGGGGGCACCGCACTGAAGCTTTCTTT. This translates into CASSPGGRGHRTEAFF.

The chain couples TRBV15 to TRBJ1-4, with 7 bases aligning to TRBD1. The CDR3 runs 16 residues. The V gene end was trimmed by 0 bases and the J gene end by 10 bases; junction bases not matched to a gene: 11. The germline gives CDR1 LNHNV, CDR2 YYDKDF (reference sequence). Written as DNA, the CDR3 is TGTGCCACCAGCAGAGATTTGGAACAGGGGTTCGGAAAACTGTTTTTT. Its translation is CATSRDLEQGFGKLFF. Full variable domain (missing parts from reference TRBV15 and TRBJ1-4): DAMVIQNPRYQVTQFGKPVTLSCSQTLNHNVMYWYQQKSSQAPKLLFHYYDKDFNNEADTPDNFQSRRPNTSFCFLDIRSPGLGDTAMYLCATSRDLEQGFGKLFFGSGTQLSVL.

The CDR3 reads CASSEAAGETYEQYF. In DNA form, the CDR3 reads TGTGCCAGCAGTGAAGCAGCGGGAGAGACCTACGAGCAGTACTTC. The V call is TRBV2, the J call TRBJ2-7; the match to TRBD2 covers 8 bases. The CDR3 is 15 residues long. The V gene's germline CDR1 is SNHLY and CDR2 FYNNEI. Germline trimming cut 0 bases from V and 2 bases from J; bases unmatched to any gene: 3.

V usage is TRBV2 and J usage is TRBJ1-5; D may be TRBD1 (6 bases). Trimming removed 10 bases at V and 2 bases at J, with 15 bases between. Germline CDR1 reads SNHLY; CDR2 reads FYNNEI. This CDR3 has 14 residues. This CDR3 reads CATARRQGNQPQHF. The DNA for the CDR3 is TGTGCCACCGCACGCAGACAGGGCAATCAGCCCCAGCATTTT.

V and J are TRBV7-3 and TRBJ2-7; 7 bases match TRBD2. Trimming cost V 2 bases and J 2 bases; bases outside gene matches: 3. The CDR3 length is 14 residues. The V gene's germline CDR1 is SGHTA and CDR2 FQGTGA. CDR3 nucleotide sequence: TGTGCCAGCAGCTTAGGCGGGGGACCCTACGAGCAGTACTTC. Translation: CASSLGGGPYEQYF.

This chain connects TRBV7-9 to TRBJ2-3, with a weak D call TRBD2 (6 bases). Germline assignment: CDR1 SEHNR and CDR2 FQNEAQ (reference sequence). This CDR3 has 14 amino acids. Deletions cut 1 base from V and 3 bases from J, with 8 bases between. CDR3 in amino acids: CASSLVAGTDTQYF. The CDR3 DNA sequence: TGTGCCAGCAGCTTAGTGGCGGGGACAGATACGCAGTATTTT.

The gene calls are TRBV18 and TRBJ1-1, with 9 positions matching TRBD1. CDR1 and CDR2 (germline): KGHSH, LQKENI. CDR3 length equals 16 residues. Trimming removed 0 bases from V and 0 bases from J; junction bases left unmatched: 2. The CDR3 sequence is CASSPPGTGMNTEAFF. The CDR3 DNA is TGTGCCAGCTCACCACCTGGGACAGGGATGAACACTGAAGCTTTCTTT.

This chain connects TRBV19 to TRBJ2-2; 14 nucleotides agree with TRBD2. The V segment lost 5 bases and the J segment 1 base; nucleotides outside the gene matches: 12. CDR1 and CDR2 (germline): LNHDA, SQIVND (reference sequence). The CDR3 is 20 amino acids. Written as DNA, the CDR3 is TGTGCCAGTAGTTCGTGGGGGGGACTAGCGGGGGTGCTGAACACCGGGGAGCTGTTTTTT. Protein product: CASSSWGGLAGVLNTGELFF.

The V call is TRBV7-9, the J call TRBJ2-2; D not resolved. CDR1 SEHNR and CDR2 FQNEAQ come from the germline V gene (reference sequence). The CDR3 length is 8 residues. V was cut by 11 bases and J by 7 bases, with 2 bases left in between. DNA of the CDR3: TGTGCCCTCGGGGAGCTGTTTTTT. Translating it yields CALGELFF. The full variable domain, its missing parts supplied by reference TRBV7-9 and TRBJ2-2, is DTGVSQNPRHKITKRGQNVTFRCDPISEHNRLYWYRQTLGQGPEFLTYFQNEAQLEKSRLLSDRFSAERPKGSFSTLEIQRTEQGDSAMYLCALGELFFGEGSRLTVL.

The chain couples TRBV6-5 to TRBJ2-7, with a weak D call TRBD2 (6 bases). Germline V lookup: CDR1 MNHEY, CDR2 SVGAGI. V lost 2 bases to trimming and J lost 0 bases, with 14 bases between them. The CDR3 spans 16 residues. CDR3 nucleotide sequence: TGTGCCAGCAGTTACACGACTAGAGGGGACTCCTACGAGCAGTACTTC. Translated: CASSYTTRGDSYEQYF.

The chain combines TRBV30 with TRBJ1-2; no definite D call. CDR3 length: 12 residues. From germline, CDR1 is GTSNPN and CDR2 SVGIG (reference sequence). V was trimmed by 7 bases and J by 8 bases, leaving 17 bases between them. The CDR3 DNA reads as TGTGCCTTAACTGCAACGGAACAGGGCTACACCTTC. Translation gives CALTATEQGYTF.